A single sample gave rise to the 19 T cell receptor beta chains below, sequenced in a study of vaccination and CD4 T cells after COVID-19. For these TCRs, the target antigens are not known. The Oncomine TCR Beta short-read assay sequenced DNA from cultured CD4+ T cells. TCRdb itself ran the PCR reads through MiXCR, one entry per CDR3 protein. The data show about 15,000 distinct CDR3 sequences, with approximately 70% seen just once and 4.6% held by the top ten. Regarding treatment: approximately 10-day PBMC culture with coronavirus spike peptide pools or control peptides (ViraFEST assay). Sequenced input: CD4+ T cells from blood, cultured in vitro. The receptors here all came from a human donor who had recovered from COVID-19.

The chain carries TRBV6-1 and TRBJ1-5, with D perhaps matching TRBD1 (5 bases). The CDR3 consists of 14 residues. Trimming took off 5 bases at V and 0 bases at J, with 8 bases between the two ends. The germline V gene has CDR1 MNHNS and CDR2 SASEGT. CDR3 DNA sequence: TGTGCCAGCAGTCAAGACAGTAGCAATCAGCCCCAGCATTTT. Its translation is CASSQDSSNQPQHF.

V usage is TRBV11-2 and J usage is TRBJ2-2; 12 bases align to TRBD2. V lost 8 bases to trimming and J lost 4 bases; unmatched junction nucleotides: 17. Germline V gene data show CDR1 as SGHAT and CDR2 as FQNNGV. This CDR3 is 19 amino acids long. CDR3 loop: CASGGGLAGRTRGTGELFF. The CDR3 DNA reads TGTGCCAGCGGAGGGGGACTAGCGGGCCGCACCAGGGGCACCGGGGAGCTGTTTTTT.

V usage is TRBV20-1 and J usage is TRBJ2-3; the match to TRBD2 covers 9 bases. Trimming removed 0 bases from V and 7 bases from J; junction bases left unmatched: 11. The CDR3 totals 16 residues. Germline CDR1 is DFQATT and CDR2 is SNEGSKA (reference sequence). In DNA form, the CDR3 reads TGCAGTGCTAGAGATCCTAGCGGGGCTCCCACTCATACGCAGTATTTT. As protein: CSARDPSGAPTHTQYF.

This chain uses TRBV10-2 with TRBJ1-1; TRBD1 matches 7 bases. The ends lost 3 bases at V and 4 bases at J; junction bases unmatched: 11. This CDR3 has 16 residues. Germline CDR1 and CDR2: WSHSY and SAAADI. CDR3 amino acids: CASSESRQGSATEAFF. Here the CDR3 DNA reads TGCGCCAGCAGTGAAAGTAGACAGGGTTCGGCCACTGAAGCTTTCTTT.

The J gene is TRBJ1-2, the V gene TRBV6-5, with 9 bases fitting TRBD1. The CDR3 covers 17 residues. CDR1 MNHEY and CDR2 SVGAGI come from the germline V gene. With 2 bases clipped from V and 5 bases from J, the junction kept 12 bases outside the gene matches. The CDR3 here is CASSYGSGTGLSYGYTF. The DNA of the CDR3 is TGTGCCAGCAGTTACGGGTCGGGGACAGGGCTTTCGTATGGCTACACCTTC.

This clonotype was seen just once. In nucleotides, the CDR3 is TGTGCCAGCAGTTCCGGGACTAGCGGGAGGCCAGAGACCCAGTACTTC. This translates into CASSSGTSGRPETQYF. V is TRBV11-2 and J is TRBJ2-5, with 15 bases lining up with TRBD2. Per germline, CDR1 SGHAT and CDR2 FQNNGV. V lost 6 bases to trimming and J lost 4 bases; unmatched junction nucleotides: 6. CDR3 length: 16 amino acids.

The rearrangement links TRBV11-3 to TRBJ2-1; TRBD2 is a possible D gene (5 bases). V shed 5 bases and J shed 0 bases, with 14 bases lying between them. Germline V lookup: CDR1 SGHNT, CDR2 YENEEA. The CDR3 loop spans 16 amino acids. The CDR3 sequence: CASSPVAGSSYNEQFF. The CDR3 DNA follows: TGTGCCAGCAGCCCCGTGGCGGGCAGCTCCTACAATGAGCAGTTCTTC.

This chain joins TRBV19 and TRBJ1-1, with D possibly matching TRBD1 (5 bases). CDR1 is LNHDA and CDR2 is SQIVND in the germline V gene (reference sequence). V was trimmed by 5 bases and J by 1 base, leaving 8 bases between them. This CDR3 has 13 residues. In nucleotides, the CDR3 is TGTGCCAGTAGTGCCAGGGAGAACACTGAAGCTTTCTTT. This gives the protein CASSARENTEAFF.

This clonotype was observed a few times. The chain is built from TRBV29-1 and TRBJ1-2, with a tentative D call TRBD1 (5 bases). CDR1 is SQVTM, CDR2 ANQGSEA, per germline. The CDR3 is 12 amino acids. Trimming pared 1 base from V and 5 bases from J, leaving 8 bases between. The CDR3 loop reads CSVEGTPYGYTF. The CDR3 DNA sequence: TGCAGCGTTGAAGGGACACCTTATGGCTACACCTTC. The full variable domain, its missing parts supplied by reference TRBV29-1 and TRBJ1-2, is SAVISQKPSRDICQRGTSLTIQCQVDSQVTMMFWYRQQPGQSLTLIATANQGSEATYESGFVIDKFPISRPNLTFSTLTVSNMSPEDSSIYLCSVEGTPYGYTFGSGTRLTVV.

A single count supports this clonotype. The V call is TRBV7-7, the J call TRBJ2-7; perhaps TRBD1 as D (6 bases). The V gene's germline CDR1 is SSHAT and CDR2 FNYEAQ (reference sequence). CDR3 size: 11 residues. Trimming cost V 10 bases and J 5 bases, with 12 bases left between them. The CDR3 DNA is TGTGCCACCCTCAGGGGCCACGAGCAGTACTTC. Its translation is CATLRGHEQYF.

The gene calls are TRBV20-1 and TRBJ2-7; TRBD1 matches at 9 bases. The CDR3 consists of 14 residues. From germline, CDR1 is DFQATT and CDR2 SNEGSKA (reference sequence). V shed 6 bases, J shed 2 bases, and the junction held 8 bases outside the gene matches. CDR3 nucleotides: TGCAGTGCCCCACCGGGGGACAGGGCCTACGAGCAGTACTTC. It is translated as CSAPPGDRAYEQYF.

This clonotype was found a few times. The chain uses TRBV7-2 and TRBJ2-5; 8 nucleotides line up with TRBD2. CDR3 size: 15 residues. The junction had 5 bases not matched to a gene; V was cut back by 0 bases and J by 5 bases. CDR1 is SGHTA, CDR2 FQGNSA, per germline. The CDR3 DNA reads TGTGCCAGCAGCTTAGCCAGGACTAGCCGTGAGACCCAGTACTTC. It translates to CASSLARTSRETQYF.

The rearrangement links TRBV28 to TRBJ2-3; 8 nucleotides line up with TRBD2. The CDR3 is 16 amino acids. Germline trimming cut 6 bases from V and 2 bases from J; bases unmatched to any gene: 10. Germline CDR1 is MDHEN and CDR2 is SYDVKM. The CDR3 region has the DNA TGTGCCAGCAGGACCCCCGCGGGAGGCCCCACAGATACGCAGTATTTT. It codes for CASRTPAGGPTDTQYF.

This clonotype was picked up one time. This rearrangement joins TRBV4-3 to TRBJ1-3, with D unresolved. Germline assignment: CDR1 LGHNA and CDR2 YSLEER. V was pared by 1 base and J by 4 bases, with 11 bases between. CDR3 length equals 15 residues. This chain's CDR3 is CASSQGWADGNTIYF. CDR3 coding DNA: TGCGCCAGCAGCCAAGGATGGGCCGACGGAAACACCATATATTTT.

The chain has TRBV7-2 and TRBJ1-2; D unresolved. Germline CDR1 SGHTA, CDR2 FQGNSA. V shed 2 bases and J shed 8 bases, with 9 bases lying between them. The CDR3 spans 12 residues. CDR3 protein: CASSLRVPGYTF. DNA of the CDR3: TGTGCCAGCAGCTTACGGGTTCCGGGCTACACCTTC. Based on the CDR3 plus reference TRBV7-2 and TRBJ1-2, the full variable domain is GAGVSQSPSNKVTEKGKDVELRCDPISGHTALYWYRQSLGQGLEFLIYFQGNSAPDKSGLPSDRFSAERTGGSVSTLTIQRTQQEDSAVYLCASSLRVPGYTFGSGTRLTVV.

The chain joins TRBV28 to TRBJ1-2, with D hard to call. This CDR3 has 12 residues. The V gene lost 3 bases and the J gene lost 7 bases, with 9 bases spanning the gap. From germline, CDR1 is MDHEN and CDR2 SYDVKM. CDR3 sequence reads: CASSFFWGGYTF. The CDR3, as DNA: TGTGCCAGCAGTTTCTTCTGGGGTGGCTACACCTTC.

The rearrangement links TRBV18 to TRBJ2-5, with 12 bases matching TRBD2. The CDR3 length is 19 residues. V shed 3 bases, J shed 1 base, and the junction held 12 bases outside the gene matches. Germline CDR1 and CDR2: KGHSH and LQKENI. CDR3 residues: CASSPQMRLAGALQETQYF. CDR3 in DNA: TGTGCCAGCTCACCCCAAATGCGACTAGCGGGAGCCCTCCAAGAGACCCAGTACTTC.

On this clonotype: Compared with germline, one end of the junction differs, possibly owing to a read error. The V gene is TRBV11-3, the J gene TRBJ2-1, with no clear D. Germline CDR1 SGHNT, CDR2 YENEEA. The CDR3 is made up of 10 amino acids. The CDR3 sequence is CASRLIGISF. CDR3 DNA sequence: TGTGCCAGCAGACTGATCGGCATATCCTTC.

V and J are TRBV24-1 and TRBJ1-1; no definite D call. This CDR3 comprises 11 residues. V gave up 9 bases and J gave up 7 bases, with 11 bases separating them. Germline assignment: CDR1 KGHDR and CDR2 SFDVKD. The CDR3 bases are TGTGCCACCGGGTCTTCTAGTGAAGCTTTCTTT. Its protein product is CATGSSSEAFF.